This T cell receptor (beta chain) appears in the sequencing data of a study of T cell changes during pregnancy in multiple sclerosis. Germline CDR1 MNHEY, CDR2 SVGAGI. Trimming took 2 bases from V and 1 from J; bases not matched to a gene: 6. This CDR3 has 16 amino acids. TCRdb keeps only in-frame clones here, not all; method: immunoSEQ multiplex PCR. The table shows more than 55,000 clones, with roughly nine tenths occurring only once. The chain carries TRBV6-5 and TRBJ2-3; 7 nucleotides agree with TRBD2. The sample in question was peripheral blood, obtained in the third trimester of pregnancy. The clonotype was recovered from a female donor with multiple sclerosis, enrolled in a pregnancy study. The CDR3 DNA is TGTGCCAGCAGTTACGGTTGGGAGGGTCGCACAGATACGCAGTATTTT. This codes for CASSYGWEGRTDTQYF.